Sequencing of this T cell receptor beta chain was carried out in a study of blood T cell repertoires in COVID-19. Turning to the study itself: The study drew acute and convalescent COVID-19 samples from the United States, Italy and Spain. T cells, B-cell-depleted T cells, or PBMCs supplied cDNA or gDNA.

In the authors' workflow: Reference gene primer amplification yielded estimated nucleated cell counts. Generated by immunoSEQ multiplex PCR, the TCRdb table keeps only in-frame clones and is missing some. Clone size and V and J calls were adopted from that table, with D and trimming inferred from the DNA. This sample yields some 140,000 clones, of which 70% to 85% are seen a single time; approximately 3.6% belongs to the top ten. This CDR3 region has 15 residues. Germline lookup yields CDR1 SNHLY and CDR2 FYNNEI. Trimming shortened V by 3 bases and J by 2 bases, and 14 bases separated the two germline ends.

The chain carries TRBV2 and TRBJ2-7, with D possibly being TRBD1 (5 bases). Source material: peripheral blood. The TCR comes from a man in his 60s with acute or convalescent COVID-19. CDR3 amino acids: CASSEQGLSAYEQYF. In DNA, the CDR3 is TGTGCCAGCAGTGAGCAGGGCCTGTCGGCCTACGAGCAGTACTTC.